This T cell receptor (beta chain) comes out of a study of T cell responses to AZD1222 COVID-19 vaccine (dated by TCRdb to about 2021). About the investigation overall: AZD1222 recipients whose second dose came at about 4 weeks and those whose second dose came at about 12 weeks were combined into one group, since spike-specific TCR depth and breadth did not differ between the two schedules. TCR sequencing was performed for about 240 trial participants, of whom around 200 were given two doses of AZD1222 and roughly 25 were given two doses of MenACWY control vaccine. Trial participants were enrolled into age subgroups of 18-55, 56-69 and 70-plus years, which contained roughly 150, 30 and 60 TCR-sequenced participants, respectively. Study-wide conclusions, independent of this receptor: Conclusions about previously exposed vaccinees are limited, since just six AZD1222 recipients were seropositive for SARS-CoV-2 at baseline. In the small 56-69-year group, the increase in depth fell short of significance, most likely because of low power. The vaccine-associated CD4 TCRs covered the entire spike protein, and the dominant responses fell in regions 160-218 and 743-854. After two AZD1222 doses, spike-specific TCR breadth and depth were significantly higher than at day 0 and than in MenACWY recipients. Because no samples from the day 14 peak response were available, repertoires could be characterized only after the peak T cell response. Epitopes outside the regions mutated in the B.1.351 and B.1.1.7 variants were reportedly recognized by nearly half of the unique spike-specific TCRs. Participants were mostly white British and included more females than males, and it was suggested by the authors that clonal diversity may have been underestimated.

Sample time point, as interpreted from the label and publication: baseline before first vaccination. The vaccinee samples were drawn from two UK trials, COV001 and COV002, one of which was a single-blind randomized controlled phase 2/3 trial testing AZD1222 (ChAdOx1 nCoV-19) in healthy adults. Trial participant PBMC samples were collected at day 0 and day 28 after the second dose for TCRbeta chain sequencing. The CDR3 has 17 amino acids, counting the end cysteine and phenylalanine. Just the 51-base CDR3 DNA is kept, in frame starting at base 1. V loses 7 bases of germline sequence and J loses 4 bases, and the interval between the two ends is 23 bases. The CDR3 regions of human TCRbeta chains were analyzed by immunosequencing. The published analysis was carried out like this. Repertoire TCRs were checked for matches against a reference library of SARS-CoV-2-specific TCRs that had been generated using the MIRA antigen-specificity platform. Breadth was defined as the fraction of unique TCRs that were SARS-CoV-2-associated, and depth was defined as the fraction of total T cells that were SARS-CoV-2-associated. Using the MIRA data, every spike-specific TCR was mapped to the spike region that the TCR reacted to and assigned to either a CD4 or a CD8 class. Log10-transformed breadth and depth values were compared by one-way ANOVA with Sidak's multiple comparisons tests. TCRdb carries this immuneACCESS record with in-frame sequences only. Its versions omit some clonotypes, under half of them owing to an unresolved V gene in the studies checked, with the rest unexplained. V, J and clone size are those of that table, while D and trimming were read from the DNA. The sample includes some 130,000 clones, with roughly 90% observed a single time. The ten top clones hold roughly 6% of the sample.

In the case of this clone: Its antigen is not yet known. No qualities accompany the bases; no much larger clone lies one base away.

Recombination joined TRBV23-1 with TRBJ2-1, with a weak D call of TRBD2 (5 bases match). TRBV23-1 is an ORF, with its function uncertain. The sequencing here drew on peripheral blood, taken on day 0 of AZD1222 vaccination. The receptor's source is an adult in good health. CDR3 region: CASNDGEGQPFYNEQFF. DNA sequence: TGCGCCAGCAACGATGGTGAGGGCCAGCCTTTTTACAATGAGCAGTTCTTC.